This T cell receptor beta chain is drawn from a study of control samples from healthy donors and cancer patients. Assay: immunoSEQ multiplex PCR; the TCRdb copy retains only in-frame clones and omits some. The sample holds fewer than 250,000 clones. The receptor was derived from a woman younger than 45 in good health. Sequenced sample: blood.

CDR3 region: CASSRTGLNSPLHF. The CDR3 nucleotides are TGTGCCAGTAGCCGGACAGGTTTAAATTCACCCCTCCACTTT. This chain connects TRBV19 to TRBJ1-6; 7 nucleotides match TRBD1. The CDR3 has 14 amino acids. The germline CDR1 and CDR2 sequences are LNHDA and SQIVND (reference sequence). Germline trimming cut 6 bases from V and 7 bases from J; bases unmatched to any gene: 6.